This T cell receptor beta chain appears in the sequencing data of a study of T cell repertoires in cytomegalovirus infection. Looking at the study overall: Matching HLA type and CMV infection were both indicated by public TCR beta signatures.

One entry per CDR3 protein results from TCRdb running MiXCR on the reads. The sample includes under 250,000 distinct CDR3 sequences, about 5.9% of them seen just once. CDR1 and CDR2 from the germline V gene are MDHEN and SYDVKM. The CDR3 consists of 14 residues. The ends were cut back, 2 bases at V and 3 bases at J, with 10 bases in the middle. The sequence came from a human donor in good health (CMV status not recorded). Some clones in this sample may be carry-over from other donors' samples. The chain employs TRBV28 and TRBJ1-1; D remains unclear. Sequenced material: PBMCs. CDR3 DNA: TGTGCCAGCAGTTTAGCTCCTTTCGACACTGAAGCTTTCTTT. This codes for CASSLAPFDTEAFF.